This TCR beta chain came from a study of CD8+ T cells in alopecia areata. Whole-study context: Tofacitinib was given for 6 to 18 months, then stopped for 6 months.

The ends lost 2 bases at V and 1 base at J; junction bases unmatched: 5. This CDR3 spans 16 amino acids. The V gene's germline CDR1 is MNHEY and CDR2 SMNVEV (reference sequence). The authors extracted RNA and reverse transcribed it into cDNA as the sequencing template. Sequencing used immunoSEQ multiplex PCR; TCRdb keeps in-frame clones, though not all of them. The table records roughly 200,000 clones, 63% of them present only once. For this clone: Its antigen remains unidentified.

Study results and caveats: With patients, TCR sharing proved less clear than in mice, a difference possibly related to HLA.

The chain uses TRBV27 and TRBJ2-5; 9 bases fit TRBD2. This TCR was sampled from a human donor with alopecia areata. Here the sequenced sample was CD4+ T cells sorted from blood, taken at week 0. CDR3 amino acids: CASSLVAGALQETQYF. The CDR3 region has the DNA TGTGCCAGCAGTTTAGTAGCGGGGGCCCTCCAAGAGACCCAGTACTTC.